The 15 T cell receptor beta chains listed next were all sequenced from one sample in a study of tumor-infiltrating lymphocytes in primary liver carcinoma. The template, around 520 ng total RNA, yielded TCR beta cDNA made with a constant-region primer. Slightly modified ARM-PCR with three nested multiplex PCR rounds yielded TCR beta libraries. The first two PCR rounds, around 10 cycles each, used TRBV1-TRBV30 forward primers and a C-beta reverse primer. TCRdb re-called the multiplex PCR reads with MiXCR, one entry per CDR3 protein. The sample yields 320,000 or so distinct CDR3 sequences, 50% to 70% seen once. Unsorted whole blood yielded blood RNA, and germline DNA was extracted as well. The sample comprised peripheral blood. The receptors were gathered from a man in his forties with primary liver carcinoma and hepatitis B virus infection.

With respect to this clonotype: This sequence may be a read error, since a much larger clone differs from it by one base. The limits of the CDR3 on the DNA are not certain, so only TCRdb's listed CDR3 is given. This chain links TRBV29-1 with TRBJ2-5; the DNA was not compared with TRBD1, the D call given in the table. The CDR3 spans 13 amino acids, including both terminal residues. The germline V gene encodes CDR1 SQVTM and CDR2 ANQGSEA. The CDR3 is CSVGQGAMGTQCF.

This clonotype was detected only once. Mismatch with germline at one junction end may stem from a read error. The chain carries TRBV29-1 and TRBJ2-3, with D hard to call. From germline, CDR1 is SQVTM and CDR2 ANQGSEA. This CDR3 spans 11 amino acids. As DNA, the CDR3 is TGCAGCGTTGTGGTGGCAGATACGCAATATTTT. It codes for CSVVVADTQYF.

As to this clonotype: This sequence may be a read error, since a much larger clone differs from it by one base. The chain joins TRBV4-2 to TRBJ2-7; tentatively, D is TRBD1 (6 bases). Between the trimmed V and J ends, which lost 4 bases and 3 bases, there was a span of 16 bases. Germline CDR1 reads LGHNA; CDR2 reads YNFKEQ. The CDR3 contains 15 residues. CDR3 sequence (DNA): TGTGCCAGCAGCCTAGGGGGACCGGAGAACTACGAGCAGTACTTC. This translates into CASSLGGPENYEQYF.

Comment on this clonotype: Because the CDR3's place on the DNA is in doubt, the DNA is left out and the CDR3 is given as listed by TCRdb. The V gene is TRBV11-1, the J gene TRBJ1-1. Ends included, the CDR3 has 14 residues. Germline assignment: CDR1 SGHAT and CDR2 FQDESV (reference sequence). The CDR3 protein is CASSFGLGITEAFF.

A note on this clonotype: This sequence may be a read error, since a much larger clone differs from it by one base. The rearrangement joins TRBV6-1 to TRBJ1-1; a possible D gene is TRBD1 (5 bases). This CDR3 has 14 amino acids. CDR1 is MNHNS, CDR2 SASEGT, per germline. Trimming cost V 1 base and J 11 bases, with 17 bases left between them. As DNA, the CDR3 is TGTGCCAGCAGTGAAGTAACAGACACGGGGGGGGCTTTCTTT. It is translated as CASSEVTDTGGAFF.

In this sample, this clonotype turned up a few times. The chain carries TRBV6-1 and TRBJ2-7; D perhaps matches TRBD1 (6 bases). The CDR3 is 14 residues long. Trimming removed 5 bases from V and 0 bases from J, with 11 bases in between. The germline V gene has CDR1 MNHNS and CDR2 SASEGT. The CDR3 loop is CASSNRVDSYEQYF. In DNA, the CDR3 is TGTGCCAGCAGTAACAGGGTAGACTCCTACGAGCAGTACTTC.

There are a few counts of this clonotype. One junction end disagrees with the germline gene, perhaps due to a read error. The rearrangement uses TRBV4-3 and TRBJ2-3, with TRBD1 as a possible D gene (7 bases). The CDR3 runs to 15 residues. Germline assignment: CDR1 LGHNA and CDR2 YSLEER. The CDR3 loop reads CASSPGGSGTNTQYF. CDR3 DNA sequence: TGCGCCAGTAGCCCAGGGGGTAGCGGCACAAATACGCAGTATTTT.

Of note for this clonotype: Since no conserved phenylalanine or tryptophan closes the CDR3, a read error is the likely cause. V and J are TRBV4-3 and TRBJ1-1; a weak D match, TRBD1 (5 bases). Germline-derived CDR1 and CDR2 are LGHNA and YSLEER. This CDR3 is 16 amino acids long. The CDR3 bases are TGCGCCAGCAGCCCTGTGGGCGGGGGAATGAAGACTGAAGCTTTCTAT. This gives the protein CASSPVGGGMKTEAFY.

Concerning this clonotype: Germline and junction disagree at one end, which may indicate a read error. This chain joins TRBV14 and TRBJ2-1; D is ambiguous. CDR3 length: 16 amino acids. The germline gives CDR1 SGHDN, CDR2 FVKESK. CDR3 DNA sequence: TGTGCCAGCAACCAAGAGGATCGGCGCTTCTACAATGAGCAGTTCTTC. It translates to CASNQEDRRFYNEQFF.

This clonotype has only a few counts. J is TRBJ1-6 and V is TRBV5-1; 9 nucleotides align to TRBD1. V trimming: 4 bases; J trimming: 8 bases; junction bases outside the gene matches: 4. CDR1 SGHRS and CDR2 YFSETQ come from the germline V gene. This CDR3 has 14 residues. Written as DNA, the CDR3 is TGCGCCAGCAGCGCGGGGACAGGGTATTCACCCCTCCACTTT. It specifies CASSAGTGYSPLHF. Full variable domain (missing parts from reference TRBV5-1 and TRBJ1-6): KAGVTQTPRYLIKTRGQQVTLSCSPISGHRSVSWYQQTPGQGLQFLFEYFSETQRNKGNFPGRFSGRQFSNSRSEMNVSTLELGDSALYLCASSAGTGYSPLHFGNGTRLTVT.

Points on this clonotype: One end of the junction does not line up with germline, which may come from a read error. The chain uses TRBV11-1 and TRBJ2-7; 11 bases fit TRBD1. The CDR3 contains 14 residues. Germline assignment: CDR1 SGHAT and CDR2 FQDESV (reference sequence). The CDR3 DNA is TGTGGCAGCAGCTGGGACAGGGGGATCGATGAGCAGTACTTC. Protein sequence: CGSSWDRGIDEQYF.

The V call is TRBV11-2, the J call TRBJ1-1; D is undetermined. The V and J ends lost 2 bases and 1 base respectively, with 14 bases between them. This CDR3 has 16 residues. CDR1 is SGHAT, CDR2 FQNNGV, per germline. The CDR3 nucleotides read TGTGCCAGCAGCTTACGAATAGCTAATACGAACACTGAAGCTTTCTTT. The encoded protein is CASSLRIANTNTEAFF.

Regarding this clonotype: The germline gene is not matched at one end of the junction; a read error may be the cause. This chain uses TRBV5-4 with TRBJ2-1; a weak D match, TRBD2 (7 bases). There are 15 residues in the CDR3. Per germline, CDR1 SGHNT and CDR2 YYREEE (reference sequence). CDR3 nucleotides: TGTGTCAGCATCTGGGGGCGGGAGCCTTACAATGAGCAGTTCTTC. Amino acids: CVSIWGREPYNEQFF.

As to this clonotype: The junction shows a germline mismatch at one end, possibly a read error. The rearrangement uses TRBV14 and TRBJ2-2; D call uncertain. Germline V gives CDR1 SGHDN, CDR2 FVKESK. This CDR3 is built from 17 residues. This chain's CDR3 is CPSSQEITAPLTGELFF. CDR3 nucleotides: TGTCCCAGCAGCCAAGAAATTACCGCTCCCCTCACCGGGGAGCTGTTTTTT.

Note on this clonotype: A clone one base away is much larger, so this may be a read error. This rearrangement joins TRBV4-3 to TRBJ1-6; D is unclear. Germline lookup yields CDR1 LGHNA and CDR2 YSLEER. This CDR3 has 16 amino acids. The DNA for the CDR3 is TGCGCCAGCAGCCAAGCACAAACCGTCGATAATTCACCCCTCCTCTTT. It is translated as CASSQAQTVDNSPLLF.